The 30 T cell receptor beta chains reported below all come from one sample, sequenced in a study of T cells in Graves' hyperthyroidism and ophthalmopathy. It was RNA transcripts that yielded the amplified TCR beta CDR3 regions. Primed by the HTBI set, a first-round RT-PCR was run on the TCR CDR3. In TCRdb, the multiplex PCR reads were re-called with MiXCR into one record per CDR3 protein. The top ten clones hold about 73% of a sample with roughly 400,000 distinct CDR3 sequences, about 25% of them seen once. Sequencing was carried out using blood. The receptors derive from a man over 45 with Graves' hyperthyroidism.

The gene calls are TRBV12-3 or TRBV12-4 and TRBJ1-4; D not resolved. The germline V and J ends were trimmed by 5 bases and 0 bases, with 4 bases remaining between them. This CDR3 comprises 13 residues. The CDR3 DNA is TGTGCCAGCAGTATCTCAACTAATGAAAAACTGTTTTTT. Protein: CASSISTNEKLFF.

This chain uses TRBV7-3 with TRBJ2-2; 14 bases map to TRBD2. In germline, CDR1 is SGHTA, CDR2 FQGTGA. The CDR3 length is 15 residues. The junction had 6 bases not matched to a gene; V was cut back by 8 bases and J by 7 bases. The CDR3 bases are TGTGCCAGCCGTGGGACTAGCGGGAGCGACGGGGAGCTGTTTTTT. Translated, it gives CASRGTSGSDGELFF. Full variable domain (rest looked up from reference TRBV7-3 and TRBJ2-2): GAGVSQTPSNKVTEKGKYVELRCDPISGHTALYWYRQSLGQGPEFLIYFQGTGAADDSGLPNDRFFAVRPEGSVSTLKIQRTERGDSAVYLCASRGTSGSDGELFFGEGSRLTVL.

This clonotype was seen a few times. V and J are TRBV7-3 and TRBJ2-5; D possibly corresponds to TRBD2 (6 bases). Germline assignment: CDR1 SGHTA and CDR2 FQGTGA. V dropped 5 bases and J dropped 1 base, with 14 bases sitting between them. The length of the CDR3 is 15 residues. This chain's CDR3 is CASSRGLGGQETQYF. In DNA, the CDR3 is TGTGCCAGCAGCCGGGGATTGGGGGGCCAAGAGACCCAGTACTTC.

The V call is TRBV12-3 or TRBV12-4, the J call TRBJ2-2; D unclear. Trimming pared 3 bases from V and 4 bases from J, leaving 12 bases between. The CDR3 totals 15 residues. The CDR3 DNA follows: TGTGCCAGCAGTTTCCGCGTGGGCGGCACCGGGGAGCTGTTTTTT. It specifies CASSFRVGGTGELFF.

As to this clonotype: At one of its ends the junction is not consistent with the germline gene, which may arise from a read error. The rearrangement uses TRBV6-1 and TRBJ1-1; D remains unclear. CDR3 size: 15 residues. CDR1 MNHNS and CDR2 SASEGT come from the germline V gene. CDR3 DNA sequence: TGTGCCATCAGTGAGTCGCCGACAATGAACACTGAAGCTTTCTTT. Translation gives CAISESPTMNTEAFF.

This clonotype was seen a single time. The J gene is TRBJ1-2, the V gene TRBV25-1, with a tentative D call TRBD1 (5 bases). V lost 1 base and J 10 bases, leaving 13 bases between the germline ends. CDR3 length: 13 amino acids. Germline assignment: CDR1 MGHDK and CDR2 SYGVNS. The CDR3 DNA sequence: TGTGCCAGCAGTGAATTCACCGGGGGTCTCTACACCTTC. Its translation is CASSEFTGGLYTF.

The J gene is TRBJ2-1, the V gene TRBV28, with D possibly being TRBD1 or TRBD2 (5 bases each). CDR3 size: 13 residues. V was pared by 6 bases and J by 5 bases, with 11 bases between. Germline CDR1 reads MDHEN; CDR2 reads SYDVKM. The CDR3 here is CASSGTAHNEQFF. CDR3 bases: TGTGCCAGCAGCGGGACGGCGCACAATGAGCAGTTCTTC.

The J gene is TRBJ1-6, the V gene TRBV18; 9 nucleotides align to TRBD1. Germline CDR1 reads KGHSH; CDR2 reads LQKENI. V lost 4 bases to trimming and J lost 5 bases; unmatched junction nucleotides: 3. The CDR3 is 15 residues long. The CDR3 region has the DNA TGTGCCAGCTCACTCGGACAGGGGAATAATTCACCCCTCCACTTT. Its protein product is CASSLGQGNNSPLHF.

This clonotype was observed at least ten times. The chain has TRBV6-1 and TRBJ2-1; 12 bases line up with TRBD2. Germline values: CDR1 MNHNS, CDR2 SASEGT. The J segment lost 5 bases and the V segment lost 5 bases, leaving 7 bases of the junction unmatched. The CDR3 runs to 16 residues. The CDR3 DNA reads TGTGCCAGCAGTTCTCAGTGGACTAGCGGGAACAATGAGCAGTTCTTC. This encodes CASSSQWTSGNNEQFF.

The chain recombines TRBV18 with TRBJ2-3, with 7 bases identical to TRBD2. The V gene end was trimmed by 2 bases and the J gene end by 2 bases; junction bases not matched to a gene: 10. Germline-derived CDR1 and CDR2 are KGHSH and LQKENI. This CDR3 region has 17 residues. CDR3 sequence: CASSPALLAGLTDTQYF. The CDR3 coding sequence is TGTGCCAGCTCACCAGCTCTCTTAGCGGGCCTCACAGATACGCAGTATTTT.

This clonotype has at least ten counts. The chain is built from TRBV2 and TRBJ2-2, with 7 bases aligning to TRBD1. With V trimmed by 5 bases and J by 1 base, 1 base remained unmatched. Germline-derived CDR1 and CDR2 are SNHLY and FYNNEI. The length of the CDR3 is 14 residues. CDR3 DNA: TGTGCCAGCAGTAGGGACAGGAACACCGGGGAGCTGTTTTTT. Its translation is CASSRDRNTGELFF.

This clonotype was observed a few times. V is TRBV19 and J is TRBJ1-4, with 8 bases matching TRBD1. CDR3 length equals 17 residues. With 3 bases clipped from V and 0 bases from J, the junction kept 6 bases outside the gene matches. Germline lookup yields CDR1 LNHDA and CDR2 SQIVND (reference sequence). The CDR3 sequence is CASSIFTGGATNEKLFF. Here the CDR3 DNA reads TGTGCCAGTAGTATTTTCACAGGGGGTGCAACTAATGAAAAACTGTTTTTT.

The sample holds many counts of this clonotype. CDR3: CAWSVRGWQANTEAFF. CDR3 nucleotide sequence: TGTGCCTGGAGTGTACGGGGCTGGCAAGCGAACACTGAAGCTTTCTTT. This sequence joins TRBV30 and TRBJ1-1; D perhaps matches TRBD1 (5 bases). The CDR3 extends over 16 amino acids. Between the trimmed V and J ends, which lost 0 bases and 1 base, there was a span of 15 bases. Germline CDR1 reads GTSNPN; CDR2 reads SVGIG (reference sequence).

The rearrangement links TRBV30 to TRBJ2-1; D remains ambiguous. With 2 bases removed from V and 8 bases from J, the gap between germline ends came to 7 bases. Germline V gene sequence: CDR1 GTSNPN, CDR2 SVGIG (reference sequence). This CDR3 is 11 amino acids long. This CDR3 is CAWSPSYEQFF. CDR3 coding DNA: TGTGCCTGGAGTCCATCCTATGAGCAGTTCTTC.

This chain uses TRBV7-2 with TRBJ2-5; TRBD2 aligns across 11 bases. CDR1 SGHTA and CDR2 FQGNSA come from the germline V gene. Trimming removed 4 bases from V and 5 bases from J; junction bases left unmatched: 3. The CDR3 totals 14 residues. CDR3 nucleotides: TGTGCCAGCAGCTACATAGCGGGAGGGGAGACCCAGTACTTC. Protein: CASSYIAGGETQYF. The whole variable domain, filled in from reference TRBV7-2 and TRBJ2-5, reads GAGVSQSPSNKVTEKGKDVELRCDPISGHTALYWYRQSLGQGLEFLIYFQGNSAPDKSGLPSDRFSAERTGGSVSTLTIQRTQQEDSAVYLCASSYIAGGETQYFGPGTRLLVL.

The chain couples TRBV29-1 to TRBJ2-1; D is ambiguous. The V and J ends lost 7 bases and 4 bases respectively, with 11 bases between them. Germline values: CDR1 SQVTM, CDR2 ANQGSEA. The CDR3 contains 12 residues. The CDR3 protein is CSALIQYNEQFF. The CDR3 nucleotides are TGCAGCGCCCTGATCCAATACAATGAGCAGTTCTTC.

The chain uses TRBV12-3 or TRBV12-4 and TRBJ1-2; 9 bases line up with TRBD1. The CDR3 is made up of 15 amino acids. The V and J ends lost 1 base and 4 bases, in that order; junction bases with no gene match: 4. CDR3 sequence: CASSLGDRAFYGYTF. In DNA, the CDR3 is TGTGCCAGCAGTTTAGGGGACAGGGCCTTCTATGGCTACACCTTC.

CDR3 bases: TGTGCCAGCAGCCTTAAGGCAATAGCGGGCACAGATACGCAGTATTTT. Translating gives CASSLKAIAGTDTQYF. This chain joins TRBV7-3 and TRBJ2-3; perhaps TRBD2 as D (6 bases). Germline V gene data show CDR1 as SGHTA and CDR2 as FQGTGA. Trimming left V 5 bases short and J 1 base short, with 16 bases between. This CDR3 is 16 amino acids long.

This clonotype showed up many times. The chain links TRBV20-1 to TRBJ2-3; TRBD2 aligns across 11 bases. Trimming cost V 1 base and J 0 bases; bases outside gene matches: 0. The CDR3 sequence is 15 residues long. Germline lookup yields CDR1 DFQATT and CDR2 SNEGSKA (reference sequence). The CDR3: CSARGTSGSTDTQYF. CDR3 coding DNA: TGCAGTGCTAGAGGGACTAGCGGGAGCACAGATACGCAGTATTTT.

This chain connects TRBV5-1 to TRBJ2-3; no firm D call. CDR1 and CDR2 from the germline V gene are SGHRS and YFSETQ. The CDR3 is 15 residues long. The V gene lost 3 bases and the J gene lost 2 bases, with 13 bases spanning the gap. CDR3: CASSYGLLTTDTQYF. DNA for the CDR3: TGCGCCAGCAGCTACGGCCTTCTCACCACAGATACGCAGTATTTT. The whole variable domain, filled in from reference TRBV5-1 and TRBJ2-3, reads KAGVTQTPRYLIKTRGQQVTLSCSPISGHRSVSWYQQTPGQGLQFLFEYFSETQRNKGNFPGRFSGRQFSNSRSEMNVSTLELGDSALYLCASSYGLLTTDTQYFGPGTRLTVL.

This clonotype was seen many times. The chain uses TRBV5-1 and TRBJ2-5; maybe TRBD2 (6 bases). The CDR3 has 13 amino acids. Looked up from germline, CDR1 is SGHRS and CDR2 is YFSETQ. Trimming pared 7 bases from V and 1 base from J, leaving 11 bases between. CDR3 nucleotide sequence: TGCGCCAGCGGGACTGAAATCCAAGAGACCCAGTACTTC. Its translation is CASGTEIQETQYF.

This rearrangement joins TRBV5-1 to TRBJ2-2; the D gene is possibly TRBD2 (6 bases). This CDR3 is built from 15 residues. Germline assignment: CDR1 SGHRS and CDR2 YFSETQ. V lost 2 bases and J 1 base, leaving 9 bases between the germline ends. The CDR3 sequence: CASSFWGGNTGELFF. In DNA form, the CDR3 reads TGCGCCAGCAGCTTCTGGGGAGGGAACACCGGGGAGCTGTTTTTT.

This clonotype has ten or more counts. This chain links TRBV28 with TRBJ2-5; 11 bases align to TRBD2. V lost 6 bases and J lost 7; bases outside the gene matches: 13. Germline CDR1 and CDR2: MDHEN and SYDVKM. The CDR3 contains 16 residues. The CDR3 spells CASSTRVAGGSRTQYF. The CDR3 DNA sequence: TGTGCCAGCAGCACCCGGGTAGCGGGAGGGTCTCGGACCCAGTACTTC.

This clonotype came up a few times. The chain is built from TRBV29-1 and TRBJ2-3; 7 bases map to TRBD1. Trimming at V came to 6 bases and at J to 6 bases, leaving 9 bases not matched to a gene. Germline CDR1 is SQVTM and CDR2 is ANQGSEA. The CDR3 sequence is 13 residues long. The CDR3 DNA is TGCAGCGTACCGGACAGGTCTGTGGATACGCAGTATTTT. Residues: CSVPDRSVDTQYF.

The chain recombines TRBV7-2 with TRBJ2-6; D is possibly TRBD1 (6 bases). Germline V CDR1 and CDR2: SGHTA, FQGNSA. V lost 7 bases to trimming and J lost 0 bases, with 10 bases between them. CDR3 length equals 15 residues. CDR3 sequence reads: CASKDRTSGANVLTF. The CDR3 DNA reads TGTGCCAGCAAGGACAGAACCTCTGGGGCCAACGTCCTGACTTTC.

This clonotype was seen a few times. V gene TRBV5-1 combines with J gene TRBJ2-5, with D unresolved. Germline CDR1 reads SGHRS; CDR2 reads YFSETQ. The CDR3 is 14 residues long. Trimming took 0 bases from V and 1 from J, leaving 7 bases between them. For the CDR3, the DNA is TGCGCCAGCAGCTTGGGTCCCCCCCAAGAGACCCAGTACTTC. It translates to CASSLGPPQETQYF.

This clonotype appeared once. This chain uses TRBV11-2 with TRBJ2-7, with 11 bases aligning to TRBD2. The CDR3 totals 18 residues. The V gene's germline CDR1 is SGHAT and CDR2 FQNNGV. Losses at the gene ends were 3 bases for V and 5 bases for J; bases not matched to a gene: 15. CDR3 loop: CASSLFGLAGGTFHEQYF. DNA of the CDR3: TGTGCCAGCAGCTTGTTTGGGCTAGCGGGGGGAACGTTCCACGAGCAGTACTTC.

The genes are TRBV7-6 and TRBJ2-7, with 9 positions matching TRBD1. V lost 1 base, J lost 2 bases, and 3 bases stayed unmatched. The V gene's germline CDR1 is SGHVS and CDR2 FNYEAQ. The CDR3 extends over 15 amino acids. The CDR3 protein is CASSLGWTGAYEQYF. The CDR3, as DNA: TGTGCCAGCAGCTTAGGGTGGACAGGGGCCTACGAGCAGTACTTC.

This sequence joins TRBV6-5 and TRBJ2-1, with D perhaps TRBD2 (5 bases). CDR3 length: 13 residues. Germline V gives CDR1 MNHEY, CDR2 SVGAGI. With 0 bases removed from V and 5 bases from J, the gap between germline ends came to 5 bases. The CDR3 protein is CASSYSRDNEQFF. The CDR3 bases are TGTGCCAGCAGTTACTCGAGGGACAATGAGCAGTTCTTC.

This rearrangement joins TRBV7-2 to TRBJ2-7; a possible D gene is TRBD1 (5 bases). V lost 5 bases and J lost 5, with 16 bases in between. CDR1 SGHTA and CDR2 FQGNSA come from the germline V gene. CDR3 length: 14 residues. The CDR3 nucleotides are TGTGCCAGCAGCACGAAGGGGTCGTCCCACGAGCAGTACTTC. It yields the protein CASSTKGSSHEQYF.